These 25 T cell receptor beta chains came from one sample sequenced in a study of cytomegalovirus exposure and HLA in healthy donors. The PCR employed 60 Vbeta primers together with 13 Jbeta primers. Produced via immunoSEQ multiplex PCR; TCRdb's table is partial and in-frame only. Among some 170,000 clones listed, 75% to 85% were seen once. The sample comprised PBMCs. The receptors shown here come from a woman aged 55-69 years in good health and CMV-seropositive.

The rearrangement joins TRBV14 to TRBJ1-1; TRBD1 matches at 8 bases. Germline V gene sequence: CDR1 SGHDN, CDR2 FVKESK. V lost 4 bases, J lost 3 bases, and 7 bases stayed unmatched. The length of the CDR3 is 15 residues. The CDR3 sequence: CASSRPDRADTEAFF. The CDR3 DNA reads as TGTGCCAGCAGCCGACCGGACAGGGCAGACACTGAAGCTTTCTTT.

The J gene is TRBJ1-5, the V gene TRBV29-1, with TRBD1 as a possible D gene (6 bases). Germline-derived CDR1 and CDR2 are SQVTM and ANQGSEA. V shed 5 bases and J shed 6 bases, with 14 bases lying between them. The CDR3 is 13 amino acids. DNA of the CDR3: TGCAGCGTTATTACAGGGAGATTTCAGCCCCAGCATTTT. This sequence encodes CSVITGRFQPQHF.

This chain connects TRBV13 to TRBJ2-2, with TRBD2 matching 10 bases. In germline, CDR1 is PRHDT, CDR2 FYEKMQ (reference sequence). CDR3 length: 17 amino acids. After removal of 0 bases from V and 3 bases from J, the junction contained 4 bases not matched to a gene. This CDR3 is CASSLGRTSGYTGELFF. CDR3 DNA: TGTGCCAGCAGCTTAGGTCGGACTAGCGGATACACCGGGGAGCTGTTTTTT.

This clone was seen more than once but under ten times. J is TRBJ1-6 and V is TRBV2, with D possibly TRBD1 on 5 matching bases. Per germline, CDR1 SNHLY and CDR2 FYNNEI. The CDR3 totals 13 residues. With 7 bases removed from V and 9 bases from J, the gap between germline ends came to 13 bases. Here the CDR3 DNA reads TGTGCCAGCAATTGGAGGGGCGGTTCACCCCTCCACTTT. This gives the protein CASNWRGGSPLHF.

The rearrangement links TRBV28 to TRBJ2-1; 7 bases are shared with TRBD2. J gave up 9 bases and V 5 bases, and 16 bases lay outside the gene matches. The CDR3 covers 16 residues. Germline V gene sequence: CDR1 MDHEN, CDR2 SYDVKM. The CDR3 reads CASSLWGHGGIGEQFF. In nucleotides, the CDR3 is TGTGCCAGCAGTCTTTGGGGCCACGGGGGGATAGGTGAGCAGTTCTTC.

This sequence joins TRBV7-3 and TRBJ2-1; tentatively, D is TRBD1 (6 bases). Germline V CDR1 and CDR2: SGHTA, FQGTGA. Trimming took 3 bases from V and 6 from J, leaving 12 bases between them. CDR3 length equals 14 residues. The CDR3, as DNA: TGTGCCAGCAGCTTCGCCCTGACAGGCAATGAGCAGTTCTTC. Translation gives CASSFALTGNEQFF.

The V call is TRBV9, the J call TRBJ2-7; 7 nucleotides align to TRBD1. The CDR3 covers 14 residues. J was trimmed by 3 bases and V by 7 bases; bases with no gene match: 10. The germline V gene has CDR1 SGDLS and CDR2 YYNGEE. The CDR3 DNA reads as TGTGCCAGCGATACAGGGGACCAACACTACGAGCAGTACTTC. It is translated as CASDTGDQHYEQYF.

This sequence joins TRBV5-4 and TRBJ2-7; D is unresolved. Germline loops: CDR1 SGHNT, CDR2 YYREEE (reference sequence). CDR3 length: 15 amino acids. Trimming removed 0 bases at V and 0 bases at J, with 10 bases between. The CDR3 loop is CASSLGQALSYEQYF. The CDR3 DNA sequence: TGTGCCAGCAGCTTGGGGCAGGCCCTCTCCTACGAGCAGTACTTC.

The chain carries TRBV28 and TRBJ1-3; TRBD1 agrees at 7 bases. J was trimmed by 0 bases and V by 5 bases; bases with no gene match: 16. The CDR3 totals 19 residues. Germline CDR1 MDHEN, CDR2 SYDVKM. The CDR3 region is CASSPWTGSTSYSGNTIYF. Here the CDR3 DNA reads TGTGCCAGCAGTCCATGGACAGGAAGCACATCCTACTCTGGAAACACCATATATTTT.

The chain has TRBV7-3 and TRBJ2-5; 14 bases are a match to TRBD2. With 5 bases clipped from V and 4 bases from J, the junction kept 3 bases outside the gene matches. The CDR3 covers 15 residues. Germline V CDR1 and CDR2: SGHTA, FQGTGA. CDR3 region: CASSLTSGRVETQYF. In DNA form, the CDR3 reads TGTGCCAGCAGCCTGACTAGCGGGAGGGTAGAGACCCAGTACTTC.

The chain links TRBV5-8 to TRBJ2-1; D possibly corresponds to TRBD2 (5 bases). V was pared by 0 bases and J by 5 bases, with 12 bases between. From germline, CDR1 is SGHTS and CDR2 YDEGEE. The CDR3 is made up of 15 amino acids. CDR3 nucleotide sequence: TGTGCCAGCAGCTTGGGGACGGTCGGGAACAATGAGCAGTTCTTC. Translating it yields CASSLGTVGNNEQFF. The whole variable domain, remainder taken from reference TRBV5-8 and TRBJ2-1, is EAGVTQSPTHLIKTRGQQATLRCSPISGHTSVYWYQQALGLGLQFLLWYDEGEERNRGNFPPRFSGRQFPNYSSELNVNALELEDSALYLCASSLGTVGNNEQFFGPGTRLTVL.

This sequence joins TRBV18 and TRBJ2-7; a weak D match, TRBD2 (6 bases). CDR1 and CDR2 (germline): KGHSH, LQKENI. The V end lost 4 bases, the J end lost 3 bases, and 13 bases lay between the germline ends. The CDR3 sequence is 14 residues long. In DNA, the CDR3 is TGTGCCAGCTCACTAGATACCGGGGGCTACGAGCAGTACTTC. It yields the protein CASSLDTGGYEQYF.

This chain links TRBV2 with TRBJ1-2; possibly TRBD1 for D (6 bases). Trimming left V 3 bases short and J 2 bases short, with 19 bases between. Germline V lookup: CDR1 SNHLY, CDR2 FYNNEI. The CDR3 is 17 residues long. The CDR3 DNA reads as TGTGCCAGCAGTGATGTGTTCATGCAGGGGCGCAACTATGGCTACACCTTC. It specifies CASSDVFMQGRNYGYTF.

The V gene is TRBV18, the J gene TRBJ2-2; 9 bases fit TRBD1. The germline V gene encodes CDR1 KGHSH and CDR2 LQKENI. This CDR3 comprises 18 residues. V shed 1 base and J 6 bases; nucleotides not matched to a gene: 12. In DNA, the CDR3 is TGTGCCAGCTCACCACGTTTCCTACAGGGGGCGGAGGCCGGGGAGCTGTTTTTT. Residues: CASSPRFLQGAEAGELFF.

The chain has TRBV11-3 and TRBJ2-3; D is perhaps TRBD2 (6 bases). The CDR3 extends over 14 amino acids. Trimming pared 4 bases from V and 2 bases from J, leaving 10 bases between. Germline CDR1 and CDR2: SGHNT and YENEEA. The CDR3 nucleotides are TGTGCCAGCAGCTCGGGACTGAACACAGATACGCAGTATTTT. The encoded protein is CASSSGLNTDTQYF.

A remark on this clone: The same CDR3 is also encoded by other DNA sequences in this sample. The chain recombines TRBV6-1 with TRBJ2-7; D gene uncertain. Trimming removed 2 bases at V and 3 bases at J, with 11 bases between. CDR3 size: 14 residues. CDR1 and CDR2 (germline): MNHNS, SASEGT. For the CDR3, the DNA is TGTGCCAGCAGTGAAAATTCCGGCGGCTACGAGCAGTACTTC. Encoded protein: CASSENSGGYEQYF.

The chain carries TRBV7-2 and TRBJ2-2, with 9 bases lining up with TRBD2. Germline V lookup: CDR1 SGHTA, CDR2 FQGNSA. This CDR3 region has 16 residues. Trimming took 4 bases from V and 0 from J; bases not matched to a gene: 3. CDR3 in amino acids: CASSYERGANTGELFF. In DNA, the CDR3 is TGTGCCAGCAGCTACGAGCGGGGGGCGAACACCGGGGAGCTGTTTTTT.

This clone showed up just a few times. One end of the junction varies from germline; a read error may be responsible. This sequence joins TRBV5-6 and TRBJ1-1, with 10 nucleotides matching TRBD1. Germline CDR1 SGHDT, CDR2 YYEEEE. This CDR3 contains 16 residues. CDR3 sequence (DNA): TGTGCCAGCAGGTTGGGACAGGGGATCATCTTGGCTGAAGCTTTCTTT. It encodes CASRLGQGIILAEAFF.

The chain employs TRBV18 and TRBJ1-5, with D hard to call. The CDR3 extends over 15 amino acids. Trimming pared 5 bases from V and 5 bases from J, leaving 16 bases between. Germline V gene data show CDR1 as KGHSH and CDR2 as LQKENI. CDR3 sequence (DNA): TGTGCCAGCTCAGAATTTGACGGCCGGGATCAGCCCCAGCATTTT. Translated: CASSEFDGRDQPQHF.

The V and J genes are TRBV6-6 and TRBJ2-1; D possibly corresponds to TRBD2 (7 bases). CDR1 and CDR2 (germline): MNHNY, SVGAGI (reference sequence). V lost 8 bases and J 7 bases, leaving 24 bases between the germline ends. The CDR3 length is 16 residues. The chain's CDR3 is CASYTKGGANINEQFF. The CDR3 DNA is TGTGCCAGCTACACTAAGGGGGGGGCCAACATAAATGAGCAGTTCTTC.

The chain combines TRBV19 with TRBJ2-5; TRBD2 might be the D (6 bases). Germline values: CDR1 LNHDA, CDR2 SQIVND (reference sequence). V was pared by 5 bases and J by 1 base, with 11 bases between. This CDR3 is 14 amino acids long. The CDR3 is CASSVSGTQETQYF. DNA of the CDR3: TGTGCCAGTAGTGTTAGCGGTACCCAAGAGACCCAGTACTTC.

The chain employs TRBV28 and TRBJ1-1; the match to TRBD1 covers 8 bases. V shed 5 bases, J shed 6 bases, and the junction held 8 bases outside the gene matches. CDR1 is MDHEN, CDR2 SYDVKM, per germline. The length of the CDR3 is 14 residues. CDR3: CASSLRTGWSEAFF. The CDR3, as DNA: TGTGCCAGCAGTCTACGGACAGGGTGGTCTGAAGCTTTCTTT.

This chain connects TRBV7-6 to TRBJ1-5; D is undetermined. The germline CDR1 and CDR2 sequences are SGHVS and FNYEAQ. The germline V and J ends were trimmed by 5 bases and 4 bases, with 12 bases remaining between them. This CDR3 is built from 14 residues. CDR3 sequence reads: CASSPVPENQPQHF. In DNA, the CDR3 is TGTGCCAGCAGCCCGGTACCCGAGAATCAGCCCCAGCATTTT.

This chain connects TRBV5-1 to TRBJ2-1; D gene ambiguous. The V and J ends lost 0 bases and 0 bases respectively, with 7 bases between them. CDR3 length: 15 residues. Germline V gives CDR1 SGHRS, CDR2 YFSETQ. The CDR3 here is CASSLARSSYNEQFF. The CDR3 DNA sequence: TGCGCCAGCAGCTTGGCCCGCAGCTCCTACAATGAGCAGTTCTTC.

V usage is TRBV30 and J usage is TRBJ1-4, with 9 bases identical to TRBD1. Germline V gives CDR1 GTSNPN, CDR2 SVGIG (reference sequence). The CDR3 is 15 amino acids. V shed 1 base and J 5 bases; nucleotides not matched to a gene: 5. The CDR3 nucleotides read TGTGCCTGGAGTGCAAACAGGGGGCTAAATGAAAAACTGTTTTTT. It specifies CAWSANRGLNEKLFF.